Listed below are T cell receptor beta chains from one sample, sequenced in a study of blood T cell repertoires in COVID-19. The method was immunoSEQ multiplex PCR; TCRdb's version includes in-frame clones alone and lacks a portion of them. The sample shows 70,000 to 95,000 clones, approximately 86% of them seen only once. The sequencing input was peripheral blood. These receptors all stem from an older woman with active or convalescent COVID-19. Both conserved end residues are part of each CDR3. A D gene is named only where the DNA matches it firmly. Expanded clones are given a class, and other clones once, few, many or no size at all.

CDR3 DNA	CDR3 protein	V gene	clone size	J gene	D gene
TGTGCCAGCAGCTGGGGCCGACAGGGGACTAACTATGGCTACACCTTC	CASSWGRQGTNYGYTF	TRBV5-6	once	TRBJ1-2	TRBD1
TGTGCCAGCAGCCATCCCGGGACAGGGAGCGCTTTCTTT	CASSHPGTGSAFF	TRBV4-2	once	TRBJ1-1	TRBD1
TGTGCCAGCAGCCAGGACTCTTTGGGTGAGCAGTTCTTC	CASSQDSLGEQFF	TRBV5-4	few	TRBJ2-1	.
TGTGCCAGCTCTACAGGCGCCAATAATTCACCCCTCCACTTT	CASSTGANNSPLHF	TRBV6-4	few	TRBJ1-6	.
TGTGCCAGCAGTGACATACAGTACGAGCAGTACTTC	CASSDIQYEQYF	TRBV2	.	TRBJ2-7	.
TGTGCCACCAGCAGGGGGACAGGTCGCACTGAAGCTTTCTTT	CATSRGTGRTEAFF	TRBV15	few	TRBJ1-1	TRBD1
TGTGCCAGCAGTTACGAGGGACTCGCTGAAGCTTTCTTT	CASSYEGLAEAFF	TRBV6-5	.	TRBJ1-1	.
TGCAGCGCACTGGGACAGGGCAACGAGCAGTACTTC	CSALGQGNEQYF	TRBV29-1	.	TRBJ2-7	TRBD1
TGTGCCAGCAGTTTAAGGGGGACAGGCTATGGCTACACCTTC	CASSLRGTGYGYTF	TRBV27	.	TRBJ1-2	TRBD1
TGTGCCAGCACCCAGGGGCCCGTCTATGGCTACACCTTC	CASTQGPVYGYTF	TRBV28	.	TRBJ1-2	.
TGCGCCAGCAGTCTCAGCTACAATGAGCAGTTCTTC	CASSLSYNEQFF	TRBV10-2	.	TRBJ2-1	.
TGTGCCAGTTCGGGACAGGGCTGGTTAAATGAGCAGTTCTTC	CASSGQGWLNEQFF	TRBV7-9	.	TRBJ2-1	TRBD1
TGTGCCAGCAGTTTGAGAGAGAACACTGAAGCTTTCTTT	CASSLRENTEAFF	TRBV12-3/TRBV12-4	few	TRBJ1-1	.
TGTGCCAGCAGTGTATTTCATCCGAGAACAGGACAGGGACAAGAGACCCAGTACTTC	CASSVFHPRTGQGQETQYF	TRBV2	.	TRBJ2-5	TRBD1